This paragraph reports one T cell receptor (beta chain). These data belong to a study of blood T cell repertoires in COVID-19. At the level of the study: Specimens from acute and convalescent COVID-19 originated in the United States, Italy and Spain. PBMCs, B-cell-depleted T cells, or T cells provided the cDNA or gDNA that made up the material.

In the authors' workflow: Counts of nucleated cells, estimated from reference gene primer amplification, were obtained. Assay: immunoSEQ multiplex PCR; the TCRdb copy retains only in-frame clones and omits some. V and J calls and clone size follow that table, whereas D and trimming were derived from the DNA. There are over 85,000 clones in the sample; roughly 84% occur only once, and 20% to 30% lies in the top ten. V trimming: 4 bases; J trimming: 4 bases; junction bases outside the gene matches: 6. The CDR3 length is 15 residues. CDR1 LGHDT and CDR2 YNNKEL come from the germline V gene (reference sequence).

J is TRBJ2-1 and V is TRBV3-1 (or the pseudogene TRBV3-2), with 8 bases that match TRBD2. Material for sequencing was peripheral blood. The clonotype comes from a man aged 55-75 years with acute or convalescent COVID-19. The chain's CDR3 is CASSPREGSYNEQFF. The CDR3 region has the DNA TGTGCCAGCAGCCCCCGGGAGGGTTCATACAATGAGCAGTTCTTC.